This T cell receptor (beta chain) was sequenced in a study of T-cell memory formation after mild COVID-19. On the study more broadly: Most TCR clusters belonged to a single donor. Study observations and caveats: Whereas later expanders leaned CD4+, clones contracting day 15 to 85 showed a balanced CD4/CD8 makeup. CD4+ contracting clones were mainly CM and EM; CD8+ ones, EMRA.

Researchers used 5'RACE with constant-segment primers to make TCR alpha and TCR beta cDNA libraries that carry sample barcodes and UMIs. MiXCR, run by TCRdb on the 5' RACE reads, gives a single entry per CDR3 protein. Of approximately 490,000 distinct CDR3 sequences in the sample, just over 20% were seen once. V lost 6 bases and J lost 0; bases outside the gene matches: 8. In germline, CDR1 is LGHNT, CDR2 FRNRAP. The CDR3 is 15 residues long. Notes on this clonotype: Its antigen is still unknown.

The chain couples TRBV12-5 to TRBJ2-7; 7 bases agree with TRBD1. The material sequenced was PBMCs or a T cell subset sorted from them (not recorded which). The sequence came from an adult woman who had mild COVID-19 (a few samples of this study predate the infection). Cell type and time point are not known. CDR3 sequence: CASGSGQTSSYEQYF. CDR3 DNA: TGTGCTAGTGGCTCGGGACAGACGAGCTCCTACGAGCAGTACTTC.